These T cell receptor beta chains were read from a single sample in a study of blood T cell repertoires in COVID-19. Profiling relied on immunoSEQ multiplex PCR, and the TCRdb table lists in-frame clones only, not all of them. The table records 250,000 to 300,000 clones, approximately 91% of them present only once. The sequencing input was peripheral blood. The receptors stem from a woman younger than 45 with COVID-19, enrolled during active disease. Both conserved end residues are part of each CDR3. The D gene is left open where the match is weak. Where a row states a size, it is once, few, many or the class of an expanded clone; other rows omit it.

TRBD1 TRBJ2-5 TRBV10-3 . TGTGCCATCAGTGACCTAGGGACAGGGCAGGAGACCCAGTACTTC CAISDLGTGQETQYF
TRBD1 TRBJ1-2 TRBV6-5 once TGTGCCAGCAGTTTCTCGAGACAGGGCGGCTACACCTTC CASSFSRQGGYTF
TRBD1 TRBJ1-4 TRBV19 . TGTGCCAGTAGTCCGGGACAGCGGAATGAAAAACTGTTTTTT CASSPGQRNEKLFF
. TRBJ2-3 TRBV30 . TGTGCCTGGAGTGTAGTGGGTAGGGGCAGCGGGACAGATACGCAGTATTTT CAWSVVGRGSGTDTQYF
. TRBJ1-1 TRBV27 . TGTGCCAGCAGTTTATCTTCCGGGAACACTGAAGCTTTCTTT CASSLSSGNTEAFF
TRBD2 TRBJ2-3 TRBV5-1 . TGCGCCAGCGGCACTAGCGGGAGTTCGGCCCCAGATACGCAGTATTTT CASGTSGSSAPDTQYF
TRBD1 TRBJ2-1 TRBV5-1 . TGCGCCAGCAGCTTGATACAGGGGTCAGGCAATGAGCAGTTCTTC CASSLIQGSGNEQFF
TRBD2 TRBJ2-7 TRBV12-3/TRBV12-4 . TGTGCCAGCAGCCATCGCGGGGGCGAGCAGTACTTC CASSHRGGEQYF
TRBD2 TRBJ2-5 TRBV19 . TGTGCCAGTAGTTCGACTAGCGGGAGGGCCGGAGAGACCCAGTACTTC CASSSTSGRAGETQYF
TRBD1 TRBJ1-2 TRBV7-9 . TGTGCCAGCAGCTCGACCCGCACGGGACAGGGTTTCGGGGGCTACACCTTC CASSSTRTGQGFGGYTF
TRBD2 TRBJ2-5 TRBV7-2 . TGTGCCAGCAGCTTAGTTCCTAGCGGGGGAGAGACCCAGTACTTC CASSLVPSGGETQYF
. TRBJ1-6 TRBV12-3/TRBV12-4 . TGTGCCAGCAGTTTCTCTGATAATTCACCCCTCCACTTT CASSFSDNSPLHF
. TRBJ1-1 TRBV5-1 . TGCGCCAGCAGCTTTAAACAGGGAATGAACACTGAAGCTTTCTTT CASSFKQGMNTEAFF
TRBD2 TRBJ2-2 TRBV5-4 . TGTGCCAGCAGCCCGCCGGGACTACCGAACACCGGGGAGCTGTTTTTT CASSPPGLPNTGELFF
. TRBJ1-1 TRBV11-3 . TGTGCCAGCAGCTTAGTTCGGAACACTGAAGCTTTCTTT CASSLVRNTEAFF
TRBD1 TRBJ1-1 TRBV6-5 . TGTGCCAGCAGTTACGAGACAGGGGTCTCTGAAGCTTTCTTT CASSYETGVSEAFF
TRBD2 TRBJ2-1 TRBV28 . TGTGCCAGCAGTTTATGGAGGCTAGCGGGAGGACGGAATGAGCAGTTCTTC CASSLWRLAGGRNEQFF
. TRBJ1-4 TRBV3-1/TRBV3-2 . TGTGCCAGCAGCCAAGATACAGTGAAGGAAAAACTGTTTTTT CASSQDTVKEKLFF
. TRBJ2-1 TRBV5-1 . TGCGCCAGCAGCTTGGCTAGCACTGGTAATGAGCAGTTCTTC CASSLASTGNEQFF
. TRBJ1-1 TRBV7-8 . TGTGCCAGCAGCCCCCCTTCCTCTAGGGGAACTGAAGCTTTCTTT CASSPPSSRGTEAFF
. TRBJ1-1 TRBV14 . TGTGCCAGCAGCCGTGTCAGGGGCCAGGTGATAGCTTTCTTT CASSRVRGQVIAFF
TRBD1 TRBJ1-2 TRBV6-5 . TGTGCCAGCAGCCGTCCGGGACAGGGGATACGTGGCTACACCTTC CASSRPGQGIRGYTF
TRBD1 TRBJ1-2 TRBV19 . TGTGCCAGTAGTATTGCGGGACAGATCTATGGCTACACCTTC CASSIAGQIYGYTF
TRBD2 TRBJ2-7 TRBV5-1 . TGCGCCAGCAGACTAGCGGGAGCCTACGAGCAGTACTTC CASRLAGAYEQYF
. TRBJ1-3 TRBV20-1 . TGCAGTGCTAGTTTGGGGCGAGGAAACACCATATATTTT CSASLGRGNTIYF
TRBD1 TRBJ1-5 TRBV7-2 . TGTGCCAGCAGGCCAACAGGGGGCTGGAATCAGCCCCAGCATTTT CASRPTGGWNQPQHF
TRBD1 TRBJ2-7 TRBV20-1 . TGCAGTGCTAGTCCAGACAGGGTATATCAGTACTTC CSASPDRVYQYF
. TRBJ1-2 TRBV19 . TGTGCCAGTAGTACTTCTAACTATGGCTACACCTTC CASSTSNYGYTF
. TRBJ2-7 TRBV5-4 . TGTGCCAGCAGCTTGAGCGGTAGCGCGAGCTCCTACGAGCAGTACTTC CASSLSGSASSYEQYF
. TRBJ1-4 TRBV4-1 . TGCGCCAGCAGCCCGTCGACAGGAGTCAATGAAAAACTGTTTTTT CASSPSTGVNEKLFF
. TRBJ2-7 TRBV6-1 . TGTGCCAGCAGTGAGCGGGAAGGTCGCGAGCAGTACTTC CASSEREGREQYF